This entry lists 5 T cell receptor beta chains sequenced from one sample in a study of T cells after yellow fever vaccination. TCRdb called the 5' RACE reads again in MiXCR, with one record for every CDR3 protein. The table has about 340,000 distinct CDR3 sequences, about 4% seen once. The specimen comprised PBMCs, sampled 5 days after the yellow fever booster vaccination. Receptor source: a man younger than 35 who received the YFV17D yellow fever vaccine.

This clonotype showed up just a few times. This rearrangement joins TRBV5-1 to TRBJ1-2; D remains ambiguous. The germline gives CDR1 SGHRS, CDR2 YFSETQ. The CDR3 runs 15 residues. V was clipped by 0 bases and J by 4 bases, with 13 bases between them. The CDR3 loop is CASSLESAGSYGYTF. DNA for the CDR3: TGCGCCAGCAGCTTGGAATCGGCCGGGTCCTATGGCTACACCTTC.

This chain links TRBV6-5 with TRBJ1-4; TRBD1 aligns across 7 bases. Per germline, CDR1 MNHEY and CDR2 SVGAGI. The CDR3 extends over 15 amino acids. Trimming took 1 base from V and 5 from J; bases not matched to a gene: 4. The CDR3 reads CASSYFGQANEKLFF. DNA of the CDR3: TGTGCCAGCAGTTACTTTGGACAGGCGAATGAAAAACTGTTTTTT.

This rearrangement joins TRBV10-2 to TRBJ2-3; 12 nucleotides match TRBD2. J was trimmed by 6 bases and V by 7 bases; bases with no gene match: 11. This CDR3 comprises 16 residues. Germline CDR1 WSHSY, CDR2 SAAADI. DNA of the CDR3: TGCGCCAGCACCCACCCCGTCGGACTAGCGGGGGATACGCAGTATTTT. Amino acids: CASTHPVGLAGDTQYF.

V usage is TRBV11-2 and J usage is TRBJ1-5; TRBD1 might be the D (6 bases). Trimming removed 1 base at V and 6 bases at J, with 13 bases between. The length of the CDR3 is 15 residues. Germline CDR1 and CDR2: SGHAT and FQNNGV. CDR3 nucleotide sequence: TGTGCCAGCAGCTTAGGAGGGGGGGTCACTCAGCCCCAGCATTTT. Its protein is CASSLGGGVTQPQHF.

CDR3 sequence reads: CASSSAGRWTQYF. CDR3 in DNA: TGTGCCAGCAGCTCCGCAGGGAGATGGACCCAGTACTTC. The rearrangement uses TRBV7-9 and TRBJ2-5; TRBD1 or TRBD2 may be the D gene (5 bases each). The CDR3 totals 13 residues. Trimming stripped 4 bases from V and 7 bases from J, with 13 bases between. Germline CDR1 is SEHNR and CDR2 is FQNEAQ (reference sequence). Filled out from reference TRBV7-9 and TRBJ2-5, the complete variable domain reads DTGVSQNPRHKITKRGQNVTFRCDPISEHNRLYWYRQTLGQGPEFLTYFQNEAQLEKSRLLSDRFSAERPKGSFSTLEIQRTEQGDSAMYLCASSSAGRWTQYFGPGTRLLVL.